Shown below are 14 T cell receptor beta chains from a single sample sequenced in a study of T cells in localized non-small cell lung cancer. Profiled with immunoSEQ multiplex PCR; TCRdb holds only in-frame clones, not every one. The sample lists some 25,000 clones, 92% occurring once. The material sequenced was peripheral blood, taken before any cancer treatment. These receptors were collected from a woman aged 40 to 75 with stage I lung adenocarcinoma.

The chain is built from TRBV28 and TRBJ2-1; D possibly matches TRBD1 or TRBD2 (5 bases each). V lost 8 bases and J 9 bases, leaving 14 bases between the germline ends. Germline V gene data show CDR1 as MDHEN and CDR2 as SYDVKM. The CDR3 consists of 12 residues. This chain's CDR3 is CASGLFGGEQFF. The CDR3 region has the DNA TGTGCCAGCGGACTCTTTGGGGGTGAGCAGTTCTTC. Full variable domain (remainder filled in from reference TRBV28 and TRBJ2-1): DVKVTQSSRYLVKRTGEKVFLECVQDMDHENMFWYRQDPGLGLRLIYFSYDVKMKEKGDIPEGYSVSREKKERFSLILESASTNQTSMYLCASGLFGGEQFFGPGTRLTVL.

The rearrangement joins TRBV7-3 to TRBJ2-7; 8 nucleotides align to TRBD2. The trim removed 5 bases at V and 8 bases at J, leaving 14 bases unmatched. From germline, CDR1 is SGHTA and CDR2 FQGTGA. This CDR3 is built from 15 residues. The CDR3: CASSPGLLAVGKQYF. The CDR3 nucleotides read TGTGCCAGCAGCCCAGGGTTACTAGCGGTCGGCAAGCAGTACTTC.

The chain joins TRBV6-5 to TRBJ1-2; 7 nucleotides agree with TRBD1. Trimming took 2 bases from V and 8 from J; bases not matched to a gene: 11. The V gene's germline CDR1 is MNHEY and CDR2 SVGAGI. This CDR3 has 15 amino acids. CDR3 residues: CASSYGTQGGHGYTF. The CDR3 DNA reads as TGTGCCAGCAGTTACGGGACTCAGGGGGGGCACGGCTACACCTTC.

Only one count was recorded for this clone. V and J are TRBV27 and TRBJ2-7; D unresolved. CDR3 length: 16 amino acids. Germline V gene data show CDR1 as MNHEY and CDR2 as SMNVEV (reference sequence). The V end lost 1 base, the J end lost 4 bases, and 17 bases lay between the germline ends. The CDR3 loop reads CASSLYSPGQRYEQYF. CDR3 nucleotides: TGTGCCAGCAGTTTATACTCCCCGGGCCAGAGATACGAGCAGTACTTC.

J is TRBJ2-3 and V is TRBV4-2; 7 positions agree with TRBD2. This CDR3 comprises 17 residues. Germline trimming cut 2 bases from V and 3 bases from J; bases unmatched to any gene: 11. CDR1 is LGHNA, CDR2 YNFKEQ, per germline. CDR3 in DNA: TGTGCCAGCAGCCAATTGATTGGAGAGCGGGAAACAGATACGCAGTATTTT. Translation: CASSQLIGERETDTQYF.

J is TRBJ2-5 and V is TRBV7-9; 11 positions match TRBD2. This CDR3 is built from 16 residues. The junction had 7 bases not matched to a gene; V was cut back by 5 bases and J by 2 bases. CDR1 is SEHNR, CDR2 FQNEAQ, per germline (reference sequence). Here the CDR3 reads CASSPETSGTQETQYF. CDR3 DNA: TGTGCCAGCAGCCCAGAGACTAGCGGGACTCAAGAGACCCAGTACTTC. Using reference TRBV7-9 and TRBJ2-5 for the parts outside the CDR3, the full variable domain is DTGVSQNPRHKITKRGQNVTFRCDPISEHNRLYWYRQTLGQGPEFLTYFQNEAQLEKSRLLSDRFSAERPKGSFSTLEIQRTEQGDSAMYLCASSPETSGTQETQYFGPGTRLLVL.

V and J are TRBV7-9 and TRBJ1-3; D remains ambiguous. Germline CDR1 reads SEHNR; CDR2 reads FQNEAQ (reference sequence). V was cut by 1 base and J by 5 bases, with 6 bases left in between. The CDR3 has 13 residues. CDR3 region: CASSLEGRNTIYF. CDR3 coding DNA: TGTGCCAGCAGCTTAGAAGGTAGAAACACCATATATTTT. Complete variable domain (other parts from reference TRBV7-9 and TRBJ1-3): DTGVSQNPRHKITKRGQNVTFRCDPISEHNRLYWYRQTLGQGPEFLTYFQNEAQLEKSRLLSDRFSAERPKGSFSTLEIQRTEQGDSAMYLCASSLEGRNTIYFGEGSWLTVV.

The chain uses TRBV6-1 and TRBJ2-3; TRBD1 agrees at 10 bases. This CDR3 comprises 15 residues. V lost 7 bases and J lost 1; bases outside the gene matches: 5. In germline, CDR1 is MNHNS, CDR2 SASEGT. CDR3 protein: CASTGQGVRTDTQYF. In DNA form, the CDR3 reads TGTGCCAGCACCGGACAGGGGGTTCGCACAGATACGCAGTATTTT.

This clone was recorded a few times. The rearrangement uses TRBV5-4 and TRBJ2-5, with TRBD1 matching over 10 bases. Trimming cost V 3 bases and J 4 bases; bases outside gene matches: 3. This CDR3 comprises 14 residues. CDR1 and CDR2 from the germline V gene are SGHNT and YYREEE (reference sequence). CDR3 coding DNA: TGTGCCAGCAGCTGGGGGACAGGGGCAGAGACCCAGTACTTC. This codes for CASSWGTGAETQYF.

To note about this clone: Other nucleotide sequences in the sample specify the same CDR3. The chain employs TRBV18 and TRBJ2-7; the D gene is possibly TRBD1 (6 bases). Germline CDR1 and CDR2: KGHSH and LQKENI. Trimming shortened V by 3 bases and J by 6 bases, and 9 bases separated the two germline ends. The CDR3 is made up of 12 amino acids. CDR3 loop: CASSPTGSEQYF. The DNA for the CDR3 is TGTGCCAGCTCACCTACAGGGTCCGAGCAGTACTTC.

The rearrangement joins TRBV4-2 to TRBJ2-7; TRBD2 aligns across 14 bases. V lost 5 bases and J lost 5; bases outside the gene matches: 14. Germline values: CDR1 LGHNA, CDR2 YNFKEQ. CDR3 length: 18 residues. The CDR3 loop reads CASSSRLAGGPQANEQYF. The CDR3 region has the DNA TGTGCCAGCAGCTCCCGACTAGCGGGAGGGCCCCAAGCAAACGAGCAGTACTTC.

The V call is TRBV18, the J call TRBJ1-3, with D unclear. Trimming took 0 bases from V and 4 from J, leaving 10 bases between them. There are 15 residues in the CDR3. Looked up from germline, CDR1 is KGHSH and CDR2 is LQKENI. CDR3 amino acids: CASSPPVPWGNTIYF. CDR3 nucleotide sequence: TGTGCCAGCTCACCACCGGTTCCCTGGGGAAACACCATATATTTT.

The V call is TRBV27, the J call TRBJ2-3, with TRBD1 matching over 9 bases. Losses at the gene ends were 4 bases for V and 5 bases for J; bases not matched to a gene: 7. The CDR3 totals 15 residues. The germline gives CDR1 MNHEY, CDR2 SMNVEV (reference sequence). CDR3 protein: CASSCAGQGLDTQYF. In DNA form, the CDR3 reads TGTGCCAGCAGTTGCGCGGGACAGGGCCTAGATACGCAGTATTTT.

The chain uses TRBV5-8 and TRBJ2-1; TRBD1 matches 10 bases. The junction had 3 bases not matched to a gene; V was cut back by 0 bases and J by 3 bases. Per germline, CDR1 SGHTS and CDR2 YDEGEE. This CDR3 has 16 amino acids. The CDR3 region is CASSLVGDRGYNEQFF. The CDR3 DNA is TGTGCCAGCAGCTTGGTGGGGGACAGGGGCTACAATGAGCAGTTCTTC.